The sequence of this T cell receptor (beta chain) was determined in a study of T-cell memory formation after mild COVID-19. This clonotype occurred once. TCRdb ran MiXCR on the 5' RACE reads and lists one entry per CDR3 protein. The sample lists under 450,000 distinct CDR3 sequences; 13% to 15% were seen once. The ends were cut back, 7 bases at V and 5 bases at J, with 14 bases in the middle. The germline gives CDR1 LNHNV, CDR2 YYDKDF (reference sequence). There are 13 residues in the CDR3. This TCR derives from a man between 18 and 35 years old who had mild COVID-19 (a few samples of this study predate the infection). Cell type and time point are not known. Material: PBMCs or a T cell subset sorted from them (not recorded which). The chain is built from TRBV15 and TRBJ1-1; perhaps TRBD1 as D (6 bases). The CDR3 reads CATIEQGITEAFF. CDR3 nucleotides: TGTGCCACCATCGAACAGGGTATTACTGAAGCTTTCTTT.